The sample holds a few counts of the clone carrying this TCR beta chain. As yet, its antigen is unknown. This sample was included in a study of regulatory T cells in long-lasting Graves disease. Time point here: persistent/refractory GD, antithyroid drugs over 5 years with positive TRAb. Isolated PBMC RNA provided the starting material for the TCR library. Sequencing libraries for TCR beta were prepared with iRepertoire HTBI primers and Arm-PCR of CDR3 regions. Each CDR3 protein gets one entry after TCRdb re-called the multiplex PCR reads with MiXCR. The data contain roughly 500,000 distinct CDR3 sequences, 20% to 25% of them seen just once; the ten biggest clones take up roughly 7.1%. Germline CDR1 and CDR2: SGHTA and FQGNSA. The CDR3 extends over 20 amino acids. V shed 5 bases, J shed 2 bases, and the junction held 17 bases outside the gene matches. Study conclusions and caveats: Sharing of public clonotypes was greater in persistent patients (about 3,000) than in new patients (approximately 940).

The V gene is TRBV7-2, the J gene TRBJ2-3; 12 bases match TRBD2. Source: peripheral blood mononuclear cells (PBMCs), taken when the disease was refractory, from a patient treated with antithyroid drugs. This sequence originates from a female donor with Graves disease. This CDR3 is CASSPLWASGRETNTDTQYF. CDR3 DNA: TGTGCCAGCAGCCCCCTGTGGGCTAGCGGGAGGGAGACGAACACAGATACGCAGTATTTT.